This record concerns one T cell receptor (beta chain) sequence. No antigen is known for it. TCR beta CDR3 region amplification was performed from RNA transcripts. Using the HTBI primer set, a first-round RT-PCR was run on the TCR CDR3. TCRdb redid the calling of the multiplex PCR reads with MiXCR, one entry per CDR3 protein. The table has about 700,000 distinct CDR3 sequences, 14% seen once. The CDR3 has 14 amino acids. The ends were cut back, 3 bases at V and 0 bases at J, with 12 bases in the middle. Per germline, CDR1 GTSNPN and CDR2 SVGIG (reference sequence). This specimen comes from a study of T cells in Graves' hyperthyroidism and ophthalmopathy. Broader study findings: Most expanded thyroid clonotypes above 0.001 recurred in blood.

The chain couples TRBV30 to TRBJ2-7; D remains unclear. Sequenced material: blood. The TCR was taken from a young woman with Graves' hyperthyroidism. The CDR3 is CAWRNLPNSYEQYF. The DNA for the CDR3 is TGTGCCTGGAGAAATCTACCGAACTCCTACGAGCAGTACTTC.